This T cell receptor beta chain was sequenced for a study of cytomegalovirus exposure and HLA in healthy donors. Study outcomes and limitations: Certain sequence variants were highly shared and formed a cluster, and this cluster was likely a sequencing artifact.

Germline CDR1 reads MNHEY; CDR2 reads SVGAGI. With 6 bases clipped from V and 8 bases from J, the junction kept 3 bases outside the gene matches. The CDR3 loop spans 13 amino acids. This clone was found a few times. No antigen is known for it. PCR used 60 Vbeta primers and 13 Jbeta primers. Sequenced by immunoSEQ multiplex PCR; TCRdb stores in-frame clones only, minus some. In the table there are over 150,000 clones, under 85% of which are singletons. The chain combines TRBV6-5 with TRBJ1-6, with TRBD1 matching over 8 bases. The sequence came from a young woman in good health and CMV-seronegative. Input material: PBMCs. CDR3 sequence (DNA): TGTGCCAGCAGAATGACAGGGGATTCACCCCTCCACTTT. Translated, it gives CASRMTGDSPLHF.